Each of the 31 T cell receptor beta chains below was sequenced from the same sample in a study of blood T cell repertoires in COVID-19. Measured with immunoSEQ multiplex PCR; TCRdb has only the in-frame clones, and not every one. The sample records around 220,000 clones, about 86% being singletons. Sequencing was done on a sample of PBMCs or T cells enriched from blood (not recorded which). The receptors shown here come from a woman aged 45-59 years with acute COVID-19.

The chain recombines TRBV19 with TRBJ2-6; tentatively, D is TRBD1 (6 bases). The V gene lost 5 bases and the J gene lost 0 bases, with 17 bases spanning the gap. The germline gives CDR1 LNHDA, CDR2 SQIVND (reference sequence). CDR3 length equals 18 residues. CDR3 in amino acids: CASSPDGQLLSGANVLTF. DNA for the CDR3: TGTGCCAGTAGTCCGGACGGACAGCTCCTCTCTGGGGCCAACGTCCTGACTTTC. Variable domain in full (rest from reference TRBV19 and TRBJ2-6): DGGITQSPKYLFRKEGQNVTLSCEQNLNHDAMYWYRQDPGQGLRLIYYSQIVNDFQKGDIAEGYSVSREKKESFPLTVTSAQKNPTAFYLCASSPDGQLLSGANVLTFGAGSRLTVL.

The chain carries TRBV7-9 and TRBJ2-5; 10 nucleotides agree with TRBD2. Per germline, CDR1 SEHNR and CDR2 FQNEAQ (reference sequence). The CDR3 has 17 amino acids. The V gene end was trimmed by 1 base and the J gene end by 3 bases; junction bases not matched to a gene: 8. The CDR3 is CASSLGISGRSKETQYF. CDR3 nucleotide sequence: TGTGCCAGCAGCTTAGGAATTAGCGGGAGGTCGAAAGAGACCCAGTACTTC. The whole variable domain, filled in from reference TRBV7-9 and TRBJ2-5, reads DTGVSQNPRHKITKRGQNVTFRCDPISEHNRLYWYRQTLGQGPEFLTYFQNEAQLEKSRLLSDRFSAERPKGSFSTLEIQRTEQGDSAMYLCASSLGISGRSKETQYFGPGTRLLVL.

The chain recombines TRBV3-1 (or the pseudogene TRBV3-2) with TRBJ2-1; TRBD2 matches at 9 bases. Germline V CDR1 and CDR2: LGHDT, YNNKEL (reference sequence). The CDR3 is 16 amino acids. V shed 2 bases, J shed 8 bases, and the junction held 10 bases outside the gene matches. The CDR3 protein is CASSQSLTSGGDEQFF. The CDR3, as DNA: TGTGCCAGCAGCCAAAGTTTGACTAGCGGAGGGGATGAGCAGTTCTTC.

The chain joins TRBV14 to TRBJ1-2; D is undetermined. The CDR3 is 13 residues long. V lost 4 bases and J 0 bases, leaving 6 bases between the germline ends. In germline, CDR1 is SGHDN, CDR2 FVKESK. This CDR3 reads CASSRSSNYGYTF. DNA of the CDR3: TGTGCCAGCAGCCGCAGTTCTAACTATGGCTACACCTTC. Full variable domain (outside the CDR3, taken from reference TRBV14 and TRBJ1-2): EAGVTQFPSHSVIEKGQTVTLRCDPISGHDNLYWYRRVMGKEIKFLLHFVKESKQDESGMPNNRFLAERTGGTYSTLKVQPAELEDSGVYFCASSRSSNYGYTFGSGTRLTVV.

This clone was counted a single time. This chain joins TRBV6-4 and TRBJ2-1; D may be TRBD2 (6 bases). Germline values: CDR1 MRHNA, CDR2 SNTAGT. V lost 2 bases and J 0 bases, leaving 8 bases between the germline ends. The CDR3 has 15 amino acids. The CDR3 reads CASSDLGSSYNEQFF. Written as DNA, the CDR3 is TGTGCCAGCAGTGACCTCGGGAGCTCCTACAATGAGCAGTTCTTC.

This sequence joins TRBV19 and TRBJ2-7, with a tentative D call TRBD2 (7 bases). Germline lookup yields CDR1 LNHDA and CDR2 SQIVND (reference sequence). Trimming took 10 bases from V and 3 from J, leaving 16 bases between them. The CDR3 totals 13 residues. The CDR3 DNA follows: TGTGCCACTCAACAGGGAGGGGGCTACGAGCAGTACTTC. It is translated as CATQQGGGYEQYF.

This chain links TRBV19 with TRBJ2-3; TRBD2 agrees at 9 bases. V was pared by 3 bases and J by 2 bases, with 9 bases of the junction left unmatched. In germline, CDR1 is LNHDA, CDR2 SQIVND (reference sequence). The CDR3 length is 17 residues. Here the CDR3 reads CASSIGVAGALTDTQYF. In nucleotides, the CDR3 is TGTGCCAGTAGTATTGGGGTAGCGGGAGCTCTCACAGATACGCAGTATTTT.

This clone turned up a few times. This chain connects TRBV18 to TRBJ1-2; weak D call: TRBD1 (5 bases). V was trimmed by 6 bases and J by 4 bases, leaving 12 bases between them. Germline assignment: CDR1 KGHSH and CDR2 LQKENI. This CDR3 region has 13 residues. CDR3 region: CASSREGIYGYTF. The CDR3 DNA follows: TGTGCCAGCTCCCGGGAGGGGATCTATGGCTACACCTTC.

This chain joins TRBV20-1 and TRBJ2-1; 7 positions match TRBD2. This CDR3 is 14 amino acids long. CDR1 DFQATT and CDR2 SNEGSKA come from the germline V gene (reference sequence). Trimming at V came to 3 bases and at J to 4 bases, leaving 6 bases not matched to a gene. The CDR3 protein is CSASLGGSYNEQFF. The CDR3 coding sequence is TGCAGTGCTAGTTTGGGCGGGAGTTACAATGAGCAGTTCTTC.

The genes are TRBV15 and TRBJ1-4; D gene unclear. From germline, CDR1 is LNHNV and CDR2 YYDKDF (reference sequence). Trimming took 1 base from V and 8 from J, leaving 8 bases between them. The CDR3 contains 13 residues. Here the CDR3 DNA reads TGTGCCACCAGCAGAGTCCCCTCGGAAAAACTGTTTTTT. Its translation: CATSRVPSEKLFF.

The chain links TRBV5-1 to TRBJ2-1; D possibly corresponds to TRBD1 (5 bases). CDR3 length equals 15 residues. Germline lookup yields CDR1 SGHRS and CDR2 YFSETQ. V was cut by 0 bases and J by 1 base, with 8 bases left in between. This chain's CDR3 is CASSLGRVSYNEQFF. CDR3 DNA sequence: TGCGCCAGCAGCTTGGGCAGGGTTTCCTACAATGAGCAGTTCTTC.

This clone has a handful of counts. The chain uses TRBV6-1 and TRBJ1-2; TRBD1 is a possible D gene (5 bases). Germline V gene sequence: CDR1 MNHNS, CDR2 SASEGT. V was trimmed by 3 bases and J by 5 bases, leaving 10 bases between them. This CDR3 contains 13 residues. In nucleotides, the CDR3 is TGTGCCAGCAGTGACGGACATGCTTATGGCTACACCTTC. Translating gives CASSDGHAYGYTF.

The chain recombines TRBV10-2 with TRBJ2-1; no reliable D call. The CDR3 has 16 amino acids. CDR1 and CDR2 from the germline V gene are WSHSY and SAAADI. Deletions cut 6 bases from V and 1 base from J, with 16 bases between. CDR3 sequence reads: CASSDHLRASYNEQFF. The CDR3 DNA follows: TGCGCCAGCAGCGATCACTTACGTGCTTCCTACAATGAGCAGTTCTTC.

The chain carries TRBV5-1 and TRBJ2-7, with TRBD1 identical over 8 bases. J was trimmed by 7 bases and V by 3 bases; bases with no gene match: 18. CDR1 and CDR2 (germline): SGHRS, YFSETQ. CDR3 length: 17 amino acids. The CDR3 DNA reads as TGCGCCAGCAGCTCGACCGCGGCCGACAGGGGAGTAAGGGAGCAGTACTTC. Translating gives CASSSTAADRGVREQYF. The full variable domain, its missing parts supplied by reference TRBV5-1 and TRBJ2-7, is KAGVTQTPRYLIKTRGQQVTLSCSPISGHRSVSWYQQTPGQGLQFLFEYFSETQRNKGNFPGRFSGRQFSNSRSEMNVSTLELGDSALYLCASSSTAADRGVREQYFGPGTRLTVT.

The chain's CDR3 is CSVRLAGEQWGEQFF. CDR3 DNA sequence: TGCAGCGTAAGACTAGCGGGAGAACAGTGGGGTGAGCAGTTCTTC. This chain connects TRBV29-1 to TRBJ2-1; 12 positions match TRBD2. The junction had 12 bases not matched to a gene; V was cut back by 6 bases and J by 9 bases. The germline V gene encodes CDR1 SQVTM and CDR2 ANQGSEA. CDR3 size: 15 residues.

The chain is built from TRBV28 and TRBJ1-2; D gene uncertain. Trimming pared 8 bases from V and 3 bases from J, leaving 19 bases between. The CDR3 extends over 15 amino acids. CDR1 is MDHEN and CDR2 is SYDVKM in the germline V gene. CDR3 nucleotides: TGTGCCAGCCGGAGCCGGGCCCCGCGGGACTATGGCTACACCTTC. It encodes CASRSRAPRDYGYTF.

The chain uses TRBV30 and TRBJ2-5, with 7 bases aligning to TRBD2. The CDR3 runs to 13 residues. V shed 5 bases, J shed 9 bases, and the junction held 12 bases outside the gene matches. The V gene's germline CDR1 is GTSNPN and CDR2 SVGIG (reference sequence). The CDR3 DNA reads TGTGCCTGGGGGGGAGGGGATTTCACGTCCCAGTACTTC. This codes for CAWGGGDFTSQYF.

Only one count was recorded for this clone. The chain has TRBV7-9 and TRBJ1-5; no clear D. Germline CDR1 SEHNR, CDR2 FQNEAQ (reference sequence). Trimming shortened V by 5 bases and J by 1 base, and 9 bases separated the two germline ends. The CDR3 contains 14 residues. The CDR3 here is CASSPGLSNQPQHF. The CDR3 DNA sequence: TGTGCCAGCAGCCCTGGACTGAGCAATCAGCCCCAGCATTTT.

The DNA of the CDR3 is TGTGCCAGCAGTGAAACAGACAGGTTCTATGGCTACACCTTC. It yields the protein CASSETDRFYGYTF. The gene calls are TRBV9 and TRBJ1-2, with D possibly TRBD1 on 6 matching bases. V was clipped by 5 bases and J by 4 bases, with 15 bases between them. Germline-derived CDR1 and CDR2 are SGDLS and YYNGEE. The CDR3 sequence is 14 residues long.

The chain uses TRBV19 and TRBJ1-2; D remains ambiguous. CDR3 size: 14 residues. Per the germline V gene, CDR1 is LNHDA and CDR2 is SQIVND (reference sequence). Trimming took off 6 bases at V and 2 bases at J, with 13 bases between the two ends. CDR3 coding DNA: TGTGCCAGTAGAATCGGGATATGGAACTATGGCTACACCTTC. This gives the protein CASRIGIWNYGYTF.

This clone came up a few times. CDR3 coding DNA: TGTGCCAGCAGTCCCGCCCTACAGGGAAACACTGAAGCTTTCTTT. It yields the protein CASSPALQGNTEAFF. This chain links TRBV28 with TRBJ1-1; D possibly corresponds to TRBD1 (6 bases). The CDR3 runs to 15 residues. The V end was cut by 5 bases, the J end by 2 bases, with 15 bases between. Germline V gives CDR1 MDHEN, CDR2 SYDVKM. Complete variable domain (other parts from reference TRBV28 and TRBJ1-1): DVKVTQSSRYLVKRTGEKVFLECVQDMDHENMFWYRQDPGLGLRLIYFSYDVKMKEKGDIPEGYSVSREKKERFSLILESASTNQTSMYLCASSPALQGNTEAFFGQGTRLTVV.

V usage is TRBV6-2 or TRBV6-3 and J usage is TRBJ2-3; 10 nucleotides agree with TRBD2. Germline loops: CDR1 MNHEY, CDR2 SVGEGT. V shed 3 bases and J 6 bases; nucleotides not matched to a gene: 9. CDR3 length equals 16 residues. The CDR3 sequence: CASSYYPAGGPDTQYF. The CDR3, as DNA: TGTGCCAGCAGTTATTACCCAGCGGGAGGGCCGGATACGCAGTATTTT.

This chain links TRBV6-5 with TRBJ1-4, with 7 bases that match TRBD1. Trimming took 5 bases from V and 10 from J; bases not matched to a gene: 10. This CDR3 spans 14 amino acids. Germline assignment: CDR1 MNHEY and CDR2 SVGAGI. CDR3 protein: CASSRRQGIRKLFF. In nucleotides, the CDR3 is TGTGCCAGCAGTCGTCGACAGGGAATTCGAAAACTGTTTTTT.

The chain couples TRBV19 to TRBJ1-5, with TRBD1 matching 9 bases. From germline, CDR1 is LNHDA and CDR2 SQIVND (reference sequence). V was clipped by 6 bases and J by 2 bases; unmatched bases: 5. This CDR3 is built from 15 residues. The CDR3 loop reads CASRIWTGGNQPQHF. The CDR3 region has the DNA TGTGCCAGTAGAATCTGGACAGGGGGCAATCAGCCCCAGCATTTT.

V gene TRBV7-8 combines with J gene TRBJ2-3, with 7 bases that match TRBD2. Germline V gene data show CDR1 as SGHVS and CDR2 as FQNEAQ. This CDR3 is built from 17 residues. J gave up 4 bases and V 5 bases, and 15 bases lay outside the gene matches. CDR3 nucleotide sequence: TGTGCCAGCAGCCGAGTCCCGGGCGGGAGCGGCTCAGATACGCAGTATTTT. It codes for CASSRVPGGSGSDTQYF.

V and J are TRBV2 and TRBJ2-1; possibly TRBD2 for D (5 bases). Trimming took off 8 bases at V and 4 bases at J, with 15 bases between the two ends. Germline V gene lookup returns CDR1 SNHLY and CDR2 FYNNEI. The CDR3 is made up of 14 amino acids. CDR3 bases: TGTGCCAGCTCCTATAGCGAGAAATACAATGAGCAGTTCTTC. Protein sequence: CASSYSEKYNEQFF.

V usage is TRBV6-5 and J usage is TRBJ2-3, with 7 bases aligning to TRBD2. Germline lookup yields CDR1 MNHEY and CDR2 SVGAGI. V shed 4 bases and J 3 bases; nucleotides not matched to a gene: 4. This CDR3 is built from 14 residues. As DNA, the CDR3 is TGTGCCAGCAGTTGGGGCGGGGGTACAGATACGCAGTATTTT. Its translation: CASSWGGGTDTQYF.

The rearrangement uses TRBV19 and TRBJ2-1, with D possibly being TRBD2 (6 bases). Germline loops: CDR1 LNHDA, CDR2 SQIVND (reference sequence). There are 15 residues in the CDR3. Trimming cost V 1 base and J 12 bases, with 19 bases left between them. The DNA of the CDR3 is TGTGCCAGTAGTATAGGTACCGGGACTTTCCAGGGGCAGTTCTTC. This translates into CASSIGTGTFQGQFF. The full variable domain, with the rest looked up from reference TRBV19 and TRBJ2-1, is DGGITQSPKYLFRKEGQNVTLSCEQNLNHDAMYWYRQDPGQGLRLIYYSQIVNDFQKGDIAEGYSVSREKKESFPLTVTSAQKNPTAFYLCASSIGTGTFQGQFFGPGTRLTVL.

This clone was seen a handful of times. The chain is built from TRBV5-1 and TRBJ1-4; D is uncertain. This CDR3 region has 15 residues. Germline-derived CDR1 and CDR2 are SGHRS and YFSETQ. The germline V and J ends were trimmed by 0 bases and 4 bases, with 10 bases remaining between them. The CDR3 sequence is CASSLAGVDNEKLFF. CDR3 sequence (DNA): TGCGCCAGCAGCTTGGCCGGAGTGGATAATGAAAAACTGTTTTTT.

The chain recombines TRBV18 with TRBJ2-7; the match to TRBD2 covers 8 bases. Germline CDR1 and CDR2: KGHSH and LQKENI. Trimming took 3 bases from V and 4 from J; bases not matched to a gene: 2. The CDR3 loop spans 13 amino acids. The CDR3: CASSPGGRYEQYF. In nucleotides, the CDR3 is TGTGCCAGCTCACCCGGCGGGAGGTACGAGCAGTACTTC.

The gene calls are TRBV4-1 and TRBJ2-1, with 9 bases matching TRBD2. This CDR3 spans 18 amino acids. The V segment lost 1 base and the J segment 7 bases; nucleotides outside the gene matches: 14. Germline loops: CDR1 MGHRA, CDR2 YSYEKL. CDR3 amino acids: CASSQVVLAGQARNEQFF. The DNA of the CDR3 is TGCGCCAGCAGCCAAGTCGTTCTAGCGGGACAAGCTAGGAATGAGCAGTTCTTC.